The 25 T cell receptor beta chains reported below all come from one sample, sequenced in a study of blood T cell repertoires in COVID-19. Using immunoSEQ multiplex PCR, the repertoire was profiled, and TCRdb retains in-frame clones only, with some absent. The table includes 400,000 or so clones, roughly 86% detected once. Sequencing used PBMCs or T cells enriched from blood (not recorded which). The receptors stem from a woman between 40 and 50 years old with acute COVID-19.

The gene calls are TRBV18 and TRBJ1-2, with 9 nucleotides matching TRBD1. V trimming: 5 bases; J trimming: 6 bases; junction bases outside the gene matches: 10. The CDR3 runs to 15 residues. Germline V CDR1 and CDR2: KGHSH, LQKENI. The CDR3 loop is CASSSQGATLHGYTF. DNA for the CDR3: TGTGCCAGCTCATCACAGGGGGCGACTTTGCATGGCTACACCTTC.

The rearrangement uses TRBV29-1 and TRBJ2-3, with 10 bases identical to TRBD1. CDR1 SQVTM and CDR2 ANQGSEA come from the germline V gene. J gave up 5 bases and V 2 bases, and 4 bases lay outside the gene matches. This CDR3 contains 14 residues. CDR3 protein: CSVETGQGIDTQYF. In DNA form, the CDR3 reads TGCAGCGTTGAAACGGGACAGGGGATAGATACGCAGTATTTT.

The chain joins TRBV15 to TRBJ1-6; TRBD1 matches at 7 bases. Germline V gene data show CDR1 as LNHNV and CDR2 as YYDKDF (reference sequence). With 4 bases clipped from V and 7 bases from J, the junction kept 10 bases outside the gene matches. CDR3 length equals 16 residues. The CDR3 loop is CATSTNRQGRNSPLHF. The CDR3 DNA is TGTGCCACCAGCACAAATAGACAGGGACGGAATTCACCCCTCCACTTT.

This clone was observed a single time. Other DNA sequences in this specimen translate into the identical CDR3. The CDR3 DNA follows: TGTGCCACCAGTGATCCCGGGACAGGGACCGGGGAGCTGTTTTTT. This gives the protein CATSDPGTGTGELFF. The J gene is TRBJ2-2, the V gene TRBV24-1; 9 bases fit TRBD1. The germline gives CDR1 KGHDR, CDR2 SFDVKD. The CDR3 totals 15 residues. The junction had 3 bases not matched to a gene; V was cut back by 3 bases and J by 5 bases.

This rearrangement joins TRBV5-1 to TRBJ1-1; TRBD1 agrees at 9 bases. V trimming: 1 base; J trimming: 3 bases; junction bases outside the gene matches: 7. There are 16 residues in the CDR3. The germline V gene encodes CDR1 SGHRS and CDR2 YFSETQ. The CDR3 region has the DNA TGCGCCAGCAGCTTGTTTGGGACAGGGACCGACACTGAAGCTTTCTTT. It specifies CASSLFGTGTDTEAFF.

The rearrangement links TRBV7-2 to TRBJ1-6; TRBD1 aligns across 10 bases. Per the germline V gene, CDR1 is SGHTA and CDR2 is FQGNSA. The CDR3 totals 14 residues. The V gene end was trimmed by 7 bases and the J gene end by 9 bases; junction bases not matched to a gene: 6. CDR3 sequence: CASTPGTGVSPLHF. CDR3 DNA sequence: TGTGCCAGCACCCCCGGGACAGGGGTTTCACCCCTCCACTTT.

This clone has a count of ten or more. The J gene is TRBJ2-1, the V gene TRBV19, with a possible D match to TRBD1 (5 bases). CDR1 is LNHDA, CDR2 SQIVND, per germline (reference sequence). The CDR3 is made up of 16 amino acids. Trimming took 1 base from V and 6 from J, leaving 16 bases between them. The CDR3 loop reads CASSIGHGQGVNEQFF. The CDR3 nucleotides read TGTGCCAGTAGTATAGGTCACGGCCAAGGGGTCAATGAGCAGTTCTTC.

The rearrangement links TRBV18 to TRBJ1-3, with TRBD1 as a possible D gene (6 bases). Per germline, CDR1 KGHSH and CDR2 LQKENI. V was cut by 5 bases and J by 1 base, with 12 bases left in between. The CDR3 sequence is 15 residues long. The CDR3 loop reads CASSSSDRSGNTIYF. The DNA for the CDR3 is TGTGCCAGCTCATCTTCAGACAGGTCTGGAAACACCATATATTTT.

The chain employs TRBV3-1 (or the pseudogene TRBV3-2) and TRBJ2-7; a weak D match, TRBD2 (5 bases). Germline loops: CDR1 LGHDT, CDR2 YNNKEL (reference sequence). Trimming removed 10 bases from V and 5 bases from J, with 18 bases in between. This CDR3 is built from 13 residues. CDR3 residues: CATGDGRRNEQYF. The CDR3 DNA is TGTGCCACCGGGGATGGGAGACGGAACGAGCAGTACTTC.

The chain is built from TRBV7-2 and TRBJ1-5, with TRBD1 matching 10 bases. The CDR3 is 15 residues long. The germline V gene has CDR1 SGHTA and CDR2 FQGNSA. With 1 base clipped from V and 7 bases from J, the junction kept 4 bases outside the gene matches. The CDR3 region is CASSLGGQGGQPQHF. CDR3 bases: TGTGCCAGCAGCTTAGGAGGACAGGGGGGCCAGCCCCAGCATTTT.

The V call is TRBV10-3, the J call TRBJ2-2, with D tentatively TRBD1 (6 bases). The ends were cut back, 2 bases at V and 13 bases at J, with 17 bases in the middle. From germline, CDR1 is ENHRY and CDR2 SYGVKD. The CDR3 has 14 residues. CDR3 DNA sequence: TGTGCCATCAGTGAGAACAGGGAACGAGGTGCGCTGTTTTTT. Translation: CAISENRERGALFF.

This chain connects TRBV19 to TRBJ1-1; no firm D call. Between the trimmed V and J ends, which lost 4 bases and 8 bases, there was a span of 17 bases. This CDR3 has 14 amino acids. The germline V gene has CDR1 LNHDA and CDR2 SQIVND (reference sequence). The CDR3 bases are TGTGCCAGTAGTAGATATGACAAGCCCCGGGAAGCTTTCTTT. Protein product: CASSRYDKPREAFF. Using reference TRBV19 and TRBJ1-1 for the parts outside the CDR3, the full variable domain is DGGITQSPKYLFRKEGQNVTLSCEQNLNHDAMYWYRQDPGQGLRLIYYSQIVNDFQKGDIAEGYSVSREKKESFPLTVTSAQKNPTAFYLCASSRYDKPREAFFGQGTRLTVV.

This chain connects TRBV5-1 to TRBJ1-5; D gene uncertain. There are 13 residues in the CDR3. V lost 5 bases and J lost 7, with 13 bases in between. Germline loops: CDR1 SGHRS, CDR2 YFSETQ. Here the CDR3 reads CASSLGRGQPQHF. As DNA, the CDR3 is TGCGCCAGCAGTCTTGGACGGGGACAGCCCCAGCATTTT.

V usage is TRBV6-5 and J usage is TRBJ1-5, with TRBD1 identical over 9 bases. The CDR3 consists of 14 residues. The V gene's germline CDR1 is MNHEY and CDR2 SVGAGI. The V and J ends lost 6 bases and 7 bases, in that order; junction bases with no gene match: 7. Written as DNA, the CDR3 is TGTGCCAGCAGCCGAACAGGGGGCGGACAGCCCCAGCATTTT. Residues: CASSRTGGGQPQHF.

The V call is TRBV6-2 or TRBV6-3, the J call TRBJ2-7; D remains unclear. The V end lost 0 bases, the J end lost 2 bases, and 8 bases lay between the germline ends. Germline-derived CDR1 and CDR2 are MNHEY and SVGEGT. The CDR3 contains 14 residues. The CDR3, as DNA: TGTGCCAGCAGTTACTCGGCCTTTACCTACGAGCAGTACTTC. Encoded protein: CASSYSAFTYEQYF.

J is TRBJ1-1 and V is TRBV14; TRBD1 aligns across 9 bases. The J segment lost 11 bases and the V segment lost 8 bases, leaving 6 bases of the junction unmatched. The CDR3 consists of 11 residues. From germline, CDR1 is SGHDN and CDR2 FVKESK. CDR3 region: CASGAGTGAFF. The CDR3 DNA reads as TGTGCCAGCGGAGCCGGGACAGGGGCTTTCTTT.

The rearrangement links TRBV4-1 to TRBJ2-3; 7 nucleotides align to TRBD2. The ends lost 7 bases at V and 0 bases at J; junction bases unmatched: 4. Looked up from germline, CDR1 is MGHRA and CDR2 is YSYEKL. The CDR3 is 14 amino acids. The CDR3 protein is CASNGGWSTDTQYF. DNA of the CDR3: TGCGCCAGCAACGGGGGGTGGAGCACAGATACGCAGTATTTT.

The chain couples TRBV5-6 to TRBJ2-3; TRBD2 aligns across 15 bases. The CDR3 length is 16 residues. Germline loops: CDR1 SGHDT, CDR2 YYEEEE. The trim removed 4 bases at V and 5 bases at J, leaving 5 bases unmatched. The CDR3 loop is CASSQTGLAGGDTQYF. In DNA form, the CDR3 reads TGTGCCAGCAGCCAGACGGGACTAGCGGGGGGAGATACGCAGTATTTT.

Points on this clone: Additional DNA sequences in this sample encode the identical CDR3. The chain uses TRBV19 and TRBJ2-2; 10 bases match TRBD1. Losses at the gene ends were 3 bases for V and 5 bases for J; bases not matched to a gene: 6. Germline V lookup: CDR1 LNHDA, CDR2 SQIVND (reference sequence). The CDR3 is 16 residues long. The CDR3 loop reads CASSIRTGGRTGELFF. For the CDR3, the DNA is TGTGCCAGTAGTATCCGGACAGGGGGAAGGACCGGGGAGCTGTTTTTT.

The chain uses TRBV2 and TRBJ2-5; 9 bases fit TRBD2. The CDR3 runs to 14 residues. Unmatched junction bases numbered 7, after V lost 7 bases and J lost 4 bases. The germline CDR1 and CDR2 sequences are SNHLY and FYNNEI. CDR3 residues: CASNTLAGIETQYF. CDR3 DNA sequence: TGTGCCAGCAATACTCTAGCGGGGATAGAGACCCAGTACTTC. Full variable domain (rest looked up from reference TRBV2 and TRBJ2-5): EPEVTQTPSHQVTQMGQEVILRCVPISNHLYFYWYRQILGQKVEFLVSFYNNEISEKSEIFDDQFSVERPDGSNFTLKIRSTKLEDSAMYFCASNTLAGIETQYFGPGTRLLVL.

The V call is TRBV5-8, the J call TRBJ1-4; D is perhaps TRBD1 (5 bases). The ends were cut back, 2 bases at V and 0 bases at J, with 11 bases in the middle. The CDR3 sequence is 16 residues long. The germline V gene has CDR1 SGHTS and CDR2 YDEGEE. CDR3 residues: CASSFWGGSTNEKLFF. The DNA for the CDR3 is TGTGCCAGCAGCTTCTGGGGGGGTTCAACTAATGAAAAACTGTTTTTT.

The J gene is TRBJ2-4, the V gene TRBV29-1; TRBD1 matches at 7 bases. The CDR3 sequence is 15 residues long. CDR1 and CDR2 (germline): SQVTM, ANQGSEA. Trimming removed 5 bases from V and 10 bases from J; junction bases left unmatched: 17. CDR3 protein: CSVRHRGDLNWIQYF. CDR3 sequence (DNA): TGCAGCGTTAGACACAGGGGCGACCTGAACTGGATTCAGTACTTC.

The J gene is TRBJ1-2, the V gene TRBV11-2; no reliable D call. Germline lookup yields CDR1 SGHAT and CDR2 FQNNGV. Trimming cost V 4 bases and J 8 bases, with 17 bases left between them. This CDR3 has 14 residues. The CDR3 sequence is CASSSPRLGGGYTF. DNA for the CDR3: TGTGCCAGCAGCTCCCCCCGCCTCGGAGGCGGCTACACCTTC.

The chain couples TRBV13 to TRBJ2-1, with TRBD1 identical over 7 bases. The J segment lost 5 bases and the V segment lost 7 bases, leaving 11 bases of the junction unmatched. The CDR3 sequence is 15 residues long. Looked up from germline, CDR1 is PRHDT and CDR2 is FYEKMQ (reference sequence). The CDR3 spells CASTPPEGAHNEQFF. The CDR3 DNA reads as TGTGCCAGCACTCCCCCAGAGGGGGCCCACAATGAGCAGTTCTTC.

This chain uses TRBV19 with TRBJ1-1, with TRBD1 as a possible D gene (5 bases). Germline V gene lookup returns CDR1 LNHDA and CDR2 SQIVND (reference sequence). V lost 1 base and J 7 bases, leaving 10 bases between the germline ends. The CDR3 contains 13 residues. The CDR3, as DNA: TGTGCCAGTAGTATAGTAGGGGTGGGTGAAGCTTTCTTT. Protein product: CASSIVGVGEAFF.